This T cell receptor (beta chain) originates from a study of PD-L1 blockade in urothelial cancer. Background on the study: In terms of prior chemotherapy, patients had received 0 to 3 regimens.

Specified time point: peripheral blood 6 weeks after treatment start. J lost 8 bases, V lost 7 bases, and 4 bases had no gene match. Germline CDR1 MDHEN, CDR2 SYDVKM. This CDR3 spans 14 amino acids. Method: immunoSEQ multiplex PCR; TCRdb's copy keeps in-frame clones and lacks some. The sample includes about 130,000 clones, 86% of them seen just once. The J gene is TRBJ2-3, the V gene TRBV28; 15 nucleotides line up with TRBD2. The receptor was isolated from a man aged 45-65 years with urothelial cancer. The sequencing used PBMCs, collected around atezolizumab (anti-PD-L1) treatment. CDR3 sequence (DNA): TGTGCCAGCACCGAGGGACTAGCGGGAGGTACGCAGTATTTT. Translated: CASTEGLAGGTQYF.